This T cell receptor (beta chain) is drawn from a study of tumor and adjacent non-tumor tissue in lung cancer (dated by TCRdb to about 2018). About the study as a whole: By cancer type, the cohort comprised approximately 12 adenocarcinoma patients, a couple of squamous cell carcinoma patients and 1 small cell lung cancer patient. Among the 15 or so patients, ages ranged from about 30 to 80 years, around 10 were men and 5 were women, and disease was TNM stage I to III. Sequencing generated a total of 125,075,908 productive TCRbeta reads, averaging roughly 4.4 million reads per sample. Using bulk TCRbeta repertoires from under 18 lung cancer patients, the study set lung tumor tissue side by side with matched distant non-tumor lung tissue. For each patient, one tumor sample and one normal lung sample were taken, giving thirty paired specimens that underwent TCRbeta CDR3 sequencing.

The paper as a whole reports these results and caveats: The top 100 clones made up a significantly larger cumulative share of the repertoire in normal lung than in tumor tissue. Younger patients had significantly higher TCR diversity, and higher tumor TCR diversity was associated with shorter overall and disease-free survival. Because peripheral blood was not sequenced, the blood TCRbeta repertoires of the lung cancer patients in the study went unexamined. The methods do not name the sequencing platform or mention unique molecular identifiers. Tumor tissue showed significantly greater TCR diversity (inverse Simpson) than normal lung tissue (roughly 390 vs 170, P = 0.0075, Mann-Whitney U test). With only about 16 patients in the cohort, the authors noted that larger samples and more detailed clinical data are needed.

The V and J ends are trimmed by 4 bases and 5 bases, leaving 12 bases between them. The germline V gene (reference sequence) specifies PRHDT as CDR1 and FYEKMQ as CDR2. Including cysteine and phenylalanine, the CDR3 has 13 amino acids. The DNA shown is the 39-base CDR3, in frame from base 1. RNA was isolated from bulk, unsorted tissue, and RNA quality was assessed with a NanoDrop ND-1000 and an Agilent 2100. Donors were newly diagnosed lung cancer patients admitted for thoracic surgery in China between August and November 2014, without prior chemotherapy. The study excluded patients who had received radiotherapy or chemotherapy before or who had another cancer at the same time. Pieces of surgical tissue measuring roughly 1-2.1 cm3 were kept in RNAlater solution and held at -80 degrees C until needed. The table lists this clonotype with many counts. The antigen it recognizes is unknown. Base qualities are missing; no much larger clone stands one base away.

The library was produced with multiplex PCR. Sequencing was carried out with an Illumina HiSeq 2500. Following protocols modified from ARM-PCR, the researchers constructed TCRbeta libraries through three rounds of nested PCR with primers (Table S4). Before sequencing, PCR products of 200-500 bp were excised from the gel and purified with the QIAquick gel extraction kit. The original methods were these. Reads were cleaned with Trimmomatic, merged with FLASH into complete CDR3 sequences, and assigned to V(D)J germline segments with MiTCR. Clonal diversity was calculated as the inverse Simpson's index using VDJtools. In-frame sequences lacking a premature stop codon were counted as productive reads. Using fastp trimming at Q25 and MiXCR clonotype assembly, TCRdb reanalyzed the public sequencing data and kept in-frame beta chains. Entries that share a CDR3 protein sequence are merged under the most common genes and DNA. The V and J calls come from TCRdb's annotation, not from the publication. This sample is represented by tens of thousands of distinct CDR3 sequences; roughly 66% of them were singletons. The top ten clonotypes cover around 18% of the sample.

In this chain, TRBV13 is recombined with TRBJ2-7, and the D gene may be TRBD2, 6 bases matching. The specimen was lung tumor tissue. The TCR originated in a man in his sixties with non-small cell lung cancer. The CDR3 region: CASSSTTGDEQYF. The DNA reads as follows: TGTGCCAGCAGCTCAACCACGGGGGACGAGCAGTACTTC.